The 27 T cell receptor beta chains below all came from one sample that was sequenced in a study of cytomegalovirus exposure and HLA in healthy donors. It was with 60 Vbeta and 13 Jbeta primers that the PCR ran. The assay was immunoSEQ multiplex PCR, and TCRdb's table has in-frame clones only and misses some. Altogether about 140,000 clones are present, 73% being singletons, with the ten largest covering roughly 14%. The sequenced sample was PBMCs. Receptor source: a human donor in good health.

This clone has more than one count but fewer than ten. A junction end diverges from the germline sequence, so it may reflect a read error. V and J are TRBV29-1 and TRBJ2-2; 9 bases line up with TRBD2. The CDR3 has 14 amino acids. Germline-derived CDR1 and CDR2 are SQVTM and ANQGSEA. CDR3 bases: TGCAGCGCTGAAGTAGCGGGAGAGGGCGGGGAGCTGTTTTTT. This translates into CSAEVAGEGGELFF.

The DNA of the CDR3 is TGTGCCAGCAGCCAAGATCAGGCAGGACTAGCGGGGGGGTTAGGACTAGGCACAGATACGCAGTATTTT. Amino acids: CASSQDQAGLAGGLGLGTDTQYF. This chain joins TRBV4-2 and TRBJ2-3, with 15 bases lining up with TRBD2. V shed 0 bases and J 1 base; nucleotides not matched to a gene: 17. The CDR3 runs 23 residues. Germline CDR1 LGHNA, CDR2 YNFKEQ.

The rearrangement links TRBV4-1 to TRBJ1-5; D gene ambiguous. This CDR3 region has 15 residues. Trimming cost V 0 bases and J 0 bases, with 6 bases left between them. Germline CDR1 and CDR2: MGHRA and YSYEKL. The CDR3 is CASSQDVGSNQPQHF. The CDR3 DNA sequence: TGCGCCAGCAGCCAAGATGTCGGTAGCAATCAGCCCCAGCATTTT.

The chain has TRBV2 and TRBJ2-1, with TRBD2 matching 10 bases. Germline values: CDR1 SNHLY, CDR2 FYNNEI. This CDR3 spans 14 amino acids. With V trimmed by 11 bases and J by 6 bases, 10 bases remained unmatched. CDR3 sequence: CAGRRASGSNEQFF. The CDR3, as DNA: TGTGCCGGGCGTAGGGCTAGCGGGAGCAATGAGCAGTTCTTC.

This chain uses TRBV7-8 with TRBJ2-1; 12 nucleotides line up with TRBD2. CDR1 is SGHVS and CDR2 is FQNEAQ in the germline V gene. Trimming at V came to 5 bases and at J to 7 bases, leaving 9 bases not matched to a gene. This CDR3 is 16 amino acids long. CDR3 bases: TGTGCCAGCAGCCCAAGGCGGCTAGCGGGGGGGAATGAGCAGTTCTTC. It encodes CASSPRRLAGGNEQFF.

This sequence joins TRBV18 and TRBJ2-1; 9 bases match TRBD2. From germline, CDR1 is KGHSH and CDR2 LQKENI. With V trimmed by 1 base and J by 6 bases, 4 bases remained unmatched. The CDR3 covers 15 residues. The CDR3 region has the DNA TGTGCCAGCTCACCACGGAGCGGGAGGTTCAATGAGCAGTTCTTC. Translated: CASSPRSGRFNEQFF. Using reference TRBV18 and TRBJ2-1 for the parts outside the CDR3, the full variable domain is NAGVMQNPRHLVRRRGQEARLRCSPMKGHSHVYWYRQLPEEGLKFMVYLQKENIIDESGMPKERFSAEFPKEGPSILRIQQVVRGDSAAYFCASSPRSGRFNEQFFGPGTRLTVL.

The genes are TRBV15 and TRBJ1-1, with 7 bases aligning to TRBD1. Per the germline V gene, CDR1 is LNHNV and CDR2 is YYDKDF (reference sequence). The CDR3 totals 15 residues. The V gene end was trimmed by 3 bases and the J gene end by 5 bases; junction bases not matched to a gene: 9. The CDR3 here is CATSRGRGRLTEAFF. CDR3 bases: TGTGCCACCAGCAGGGGAAGGGGGCGGTTGACTGAAGCTTTCTTT.

V gene TRBV5-1 combines with J gene TRBJ2-3, with 10 bases that match TRBD2. Germline CDR1 and CDR2: SGHRS and YFSETQ. After removal of 4 bases from V and 4 bases from J, the junction contained 6 bases not matched to a gene. This CDR3 has 15 residues. The CDR3 region has the DNA TGCGCCAGCAGCCCGACTAGCGGGTCTGCAGATACGCAGTATTTT. Its protein product is CASSPTSGSADTQYF.

This clone was observed a single time. As DNA, the CDR3 is TGTGCCAGCAGCTTCAGGGCGTCCTACGAGCAGTACTTC. This encodes CASSFRASYEQYF. The chain combines TRBV5-4 with TRBJ2-7; the D gene is possibly TRBD1 (5 bases). The germline V gene encodes CDR1 SGHNT and CDR2 YYREEE (reference sequence). V was cut by 2 bases and J by 1 base, with 7 bases left in between. The CDR3 length is 13 residues.

The chain uses TRBV5-4 and TRBJ1-3, with a possible D match to TRBD1 (6 bases). Trimming stripped 4 bases from V and 8 bases from J, with 19 bases between. CDR1 is SGHNT and CDR2 is YYREEE in the germline V gene (reference sequence). This CDR3 has 15 amino acids. The CDR3 here is CASSTTGRVTDTIYF. CDR3 DNA sequence: TGTGCCAGCAGCACGACAGGACGGGTCACGGACACCATATATTTT.

This rearrangement joins TRBV28 to TRBJ1-1, with TRBD1 identical over 8 bases. After removal of 3 bases from V and 5 bases from J, the junction contained 5 bases not matched to a gene. The CDR3 covers 14 residues. In germline, CDR1 is MDHEN, CDR2 SYDVKM. This CDR3 is CASSFDRGITEAFF. The CDR3 DNA follows: TGTGCCAGCAGTTTTGACAGGGGCATTACTGAAGCTTTCTTT.

The CDR3 coding sequence is TGTGCCGCGGAAGGGGGCGGCAACACTGAAGCTTTCTTT. It codes for CAAEGGGNTEAFF. The gene calls are TRBV28 and TRBJ1-1; 7 positions match TRBD1. With 11 bases clipped from V and 2 bases from J, the junction kept 8 bases outside the gene matches. In germline, CDR1 is MDHEN, CDR2 SYDVKM. CDR3 length equals 13 residues.

As DNA, the CDR3 is TGTGCCAGCAGCCCAAGGGGGGGGGTCAATCAGCCCCAGCATTTT. The encoded protein is CASSPRGGVNQPQHF. V usage is TRBV28 and J usage is TRBJ1-5, with D possibly TRBD1 on 6 matching bases. Per the germline V gene, CDR1 is MDHEN and CDR2 is SYDVKM. The V and J ends lost 6 bases and 3 bases respectively, with 15 bases between them. The CDR3 extends over 15 amino acids.

This clone was picked up a small number of times. J is TRBJ2-1 and V is TRBV7-6; TRBD2 matches at 7 bases. This CDR3 has 16 amino acids. After removal of 2 bases from V and 7 bases from J, the junction contained 11 bases not matched to a gene. The germline gives CDR1 SGHVS, CDR2 FNYEAQ. For the CDR3, the DNA is TGTGCCAGCAGCTTATATATAGCGGGTAGATGGAATGAGCAGTTCTTC. Encoded protein: CASSLYIAGRWNEQFF.

The rearrangement joins TRBV11-2 to TRBJ1-2; D might be TRBD1 (5 bases). V dropped 4 bases and J dropped 2 bases, with 20 bases sitting between them. CDR1 is SGHAT, CDR2 FQNNGV, per germline. The CDR3 runs to 17 residues. CDR3 coding DNA: TGTGCCAGCAGCTACCAGACAGTTGGGGGGGTAAACTATGGCTACACCTTC. Its translation is CASSYQTVGGVNYGYTF.

This chain connects TRBV10-2 to TRBJ2-3; 8 nucleotides agree with TRBD2. The V segment lost 5 bases and the J segment 4 bases; nucleotides outside the gene matches: 2. There are 13 residues in the CDR3. Germline assignment: CDR1 WSHSY and CDR2 SAAADI. The CDR3, as DNA: TGCGCCAGCAGTAGCGGGAGTTCAGATACGCAGTATTTT. This codes for CASSSGSSDTQYF.

The CDR3 loop reads CASSLGPRQGNTEAFF. The DNA for the CDR3 is TGTGCCAGCAGCTTAGGCCCCCGACAGGGTAACACTGAAGCTTTCTTT. The V and J genes are TRBV7-6 and TRBJ1-1; 7 nucleotides match TRBD1. The CDR3 totals 16 residues. V lost 1 base to trimming and J lost 2 bases; unmatched junction nucleotides: 7. Germline lookup yields CDR1 SGHVS and CDR2 FNYEAQ.

The chain joins TRBV5-1 to TRBJ1-5; TRBD1 might be the D (6 bases). The CDR3 has 15 amino acids. The V gene lost 4 bases and the J gene lost 2 bases, with 13 bases spanning the gap. From germline, CDR1 is SGHRS and CDR2 YFSETQ. In DNA form, the CDR3 reads TGCGCCAGCAGCCCGGAGGCAGGGGGCAATCAGCCCCAGCATTTT. This sequence encodes CASSPEAGGNQPQHF.

The chain is built from TRBV7-6 and TRBJ1-5; 7 bases fit TRBD1. CDR3 length equals 14 residues. The junction had 10 bases not matched to a gene; V was cut back by 4 bases and J by 10 bases. Germline V gives CDR1 SGHVS, CDR2 FNYEAQ. The CDR3 spells CASSSGGGQSPQHF. DNA of the CDR3: TGTGCCAGCAGCTCAGGAGGGGGCCAATCCCCCCAGCATTTT.

This clone has at least ten counts. The chain joins TRBV7-2 to TRBJ2-7; D may be TRBD2 (5 bases). Germline V gene sequence: CDR1 SGHTA, CDR2 FQGNSA. V dropped 1 base and J dropped 7 bases, with 11 bases sitting between them. The CDR3 contains 13 residues. The CDR3 loop is CASSLGRVQEQYF. CDR3 bases: TGTGCCAGCAGCTTAGGGCGGGTGCAGGAGCAGTACTTC. Using reference TRBV7-2 and TRBJ2-7 for the parts outside the CDR3, the full variable domain is GAGVSQSPSNKVTEKGKDVELRCDPISGHTALYWYRQSLGQGLEFLIYFQGNSAPDKSGLPSDRFSAERTGGSVSTLTIQRTQQEDSAVYLCASSLGRVQEQYFGPGTRLTVT.

The CDR3 spells CASSSPGTSGRIYNEQFF. The CDR3 DNA is TGTGCCAGCAGCTCTCCTGGGACTAGCGGGAGAATCTACAATGAGCAGTTCTTC. V gene TRBV5-4 combines with J gene TRBJ2-1; 14 bases are a match to TRBD2. Looked up from germline, CDR1 is SGHNT and CDR2 is YYREEE (reference sequence). The CDR3 runs to 18 residues. With V trimmed by 3 bases and J by 3 bases, 8 bases remained unmatched.

The chain links TRBV6-5 to TRBJ2-2, with 8 bases fitting TRBD1. The germline V gene encodes CDR1 MNHEY and CDR2 SVGAGI. J was trimmed by 3 bases and V by 6 bases; bases with no gene match: 6. The CDR3 is 15 amino acids. The CDR3 sequence is CASSYRGSYTGELFF. The DNA of the CDR3 is TGTGCCAGCAGCTACAGGGGGTCCTACACCGGGGAGCTGTTTTTT.

The rearrangement uses TRBV5-4 and TRBJ2-1; D call uncertain. CDR3 length: 14 amino acids. V lost 4 bases to trimming and J lost 7 bases, with 15 bases between them. CDR1 and CDR2 (germline): SGHNT, YYREEE (reference sequence). The CDR3 spells CASSLPPARNEQFF. As DNA, the CDR3 is TGTGCCAGCAGCCTCCCCCCCGCTAGGAATGAGCAGTTCTTC.

This chain joins TRBV27 and TRBJ2-7, with 12 bases lining up with TRBD2. Trimming at V came to 5 bases and at J to 7 bases, leaving 18 bases not matched to a gene. Germline-derived CDR1 and CDR2 are MNHEY and SMNVEV (reference sequence). This CDR3 spans 18 amino acids. CDR3 loop: CASSPYQTSGSPLGEQYF. The CDR3 region has the DNA TGTGCCAGCAGTCCATACCAGACTAGCGGGAGCCCCCTGGGGGAGCAGTACTTC.

The J gene is TRBJ2-1, the V gene TRBV2, with TRBD1 as a possible D gene (6 bases). The CDR3 consists of 12 residues. Per the germline V gene, CDR1 is SNHLY and CDR2 is FYNNEI. V was trimmed by 9 bases and J by 0 bases, leaving 6 bases between them. CDR3 coding DNA: TGTGCCAGGGACAGCTCCTACAATGAGCAGTTCTTC. Protein product: CARDSSYNEQFF.

This chain links TRBV5-4 with TRBJ2-3, with 8 bases that match TRBD2. The V and J ends lost 6 bases and 2 bases, in that order; junction bases with no gene match: 11. This CDR3 region has 16 residues. Germline values: CDR1 SGHNT, CDR2 YYREEE (reference sequence). Here the CDR3 reads CASKGRAGASTDTQYF. The CDR3 DNA follows: TGTGCCAGCAAGGGGCGAGCGGGGGCCTCCACAGATACGCAGTATTTT. Using reference TRBV5-4 and TRBJ2-3 for the parts outside the CDR3, the full variable domain is ETGVTQSPTHLIKTRGQQVTLRCSSQSGHNTVSWYQQALGQGPQFIFQYYREEENGRGNFPPRFSGLQFPNYSSELNVNALELDDSALYLCASKGRAGASTDTQYFGPGTRLTVL.

The V gene is TRBV18, the J gene TRBJ2-3; 7 bases are a match to TRBD2. This CDR3 comprises 16 residues. From germline, CDR1 is KGHSH and CDR2 LQKENI. Trimming removed 3 bases from V and 3 bases from J; junction bases left unmatched: 9. CDR3 residues: CASSPTRTRETDTQYF. The DNA of the CDR3 is TGTGCCAGCTCACCCACTCGGACTAGAGAAACAGATACGCAGTATTTT.